Shown below are 5 T cell receptor beta chains from a single sample sequenced in a study of T-cell reconstitution after alpha-beta-depleted transplantation in children. The authors prepared the TCRbeta library with unique molecular identifiers. TCRdb independently ran MiXCR on the PCR reads; one entry per CDR3 protein. The repertoire holds about 200,000 distinct CDR3 sequences, around 9.2% seen once, with 35% in the top ten. Material: PBMCs, mostly from graft donor cells, obtained 360 days after TCRalphabeta/CD19-depleted stem cell transplant. Receptor source: a male patient aged 2-15 years who had a stem cell transplant for acute myeloid leukemia, so the T cells may come from the graft donor.

The chain joins TRBV7-9 to TRBJ2-5, with D unclear. Germline V CDR1 and CDR2: SEHNR, FQNEAQ (reference sequence). V lost 2 bases to trimming and J lost 5 bases, with 9 bases between them. The CDR3 is 13 residues long. CDR3 in amino acids: CASSLYFEETQYF. The CDR3 nucleotides are TGTGCCAGCAGCTTATATTTCGAGGAGACCCAGTACTTC.

This clonotype was counted ten times or more. The chain joins TRBV12-3 or TRBV12-4 to TRBJ2-2, with TRBD2 matching over 10 bases. The CDR3 consists of 17 residues. With V trimmed by 1 base and J by 5 bases, 7 bases remained unmatched. The chain's CDR3 is CASSLGRTSGLTGELFF. In DNA form, the CDR3 reads TGTGCCAGCAGTTTAGGAAGGACTAGCGGACTAACCGGGGAGCTGTTTTTT.

J is TRBJ2-3 and V is TRBV7-8; no firm D call. The V end was cut by 3 bases, the J end by 5 bases, with 9 bases between. The CDR3 runs 13 residues. Germline values: CDR1 SGHVS, CDR2 FQNEAQ. In DNA form, the CDR3 reads TGTGCCAGCAGCTTTGGTTGGGGAGATACGCAGTATTTT. It encodes CASSFGWGDTQYF.

The rearrangement links TRBV7-9 to TRBJ2-3; D may be TRBD1 or TRBD2 (5 bases each). This CDR3 spans 14 amino acids. CDR1 is SEHNR and CDR2 is FQNEAQ in the germline V gene (reference sequence). V was pared by 2 bases and J by 5 bases, with 11 bases between. The CDR3 region is CASSLFGAGDTQYF. Written as DNA, the CDR3 is TGTGCCAGCAGCTTATTCGGGGCCGGAGATACGCAGTATTTT.

This clonotype has just a few counts. This chain connects TRBV18 to TRBJ1-1; the D is unclear. The V gene lost 2 bases and the J gene lost 7 bases, with 20 bases spanning the gap. Germline V gene lookup returns CDR1 KGHSH and CDR2 LQKENI. CDR3 length equals 16 residues. CDR3 coding DNA: TGTGCCAGCTCACCAAGTATCACAGCCTCTAAGTTTGAAGCTTTCTTT. As protein: CASSPSITASKFEAFF.